The next 12 T cell receptor beta chains were all read from a single sample in a study of blood T cell repertoires in COVID-19. Profiling relied on immunoSEQ multiplex PCR, and the TCRdb table lists in-frame clones only, not all of them. The sample has 450,000 or so clones; 89% are singletons. The sample was peripheral blood. The receptors originated from a man between 18 and 35 years old with COVID-19, enrolled during active disease.

The J gene is TRBJ2-7, the V gene TRBV11-3; 8 nucleotides line up with TRBD1. Germline values: CDR1 SGHNT, CDR2 YENEEA. The CDR3 consists of 15 residues. The trim removed 6 bases at V and 1 base at J, leaving 8 bases unmatched. The CDR3 DNA is TGTGCCAGCAGTGATTTCCAGGGGGCATCCTACGAGCAGTACTTC. Protein sequence: CASSDFQGASYEQYF.

This clone occurred once. This rearrangement joins TRBV9 to TRBJ2-3, with 7 bases identical to TRBD2. Trimming took 0 bases from V and 6 from J; bases not matched to a gene: 7. Germline V gene lookup returns CDR1 SGDLS and CDR2 YYNGEE. The CDR3 length is 15 residues. The CDR3 loop reads CASSVGGGSLDTQYF. The CDR3 coding sequence is TGTGCCAGCAGCGTAGGAGGCGGGAGCCTCGATACGCAGTATTTT.

The gene calls are TRBV24-1 and TRBJ1-4; TRBD1 is a possible D gene (5 bases). V was clipped by 4 bases and J by 3 bases, with 11 bases between them. The CDR3 spans 15 residues. Germline CDR1 and CDR2: KGHDR and SFDVKD. CDR3 DNA: TGTGCCACCAGTGACCCAGGGAGGGCTAATGAAAAACTGTTTTTT. It yields the protein CATSDPGRANEKLFF.

V and J are TRBV30 and TRBJ2-4, with TRBD2 identical over 8 bases. Unmatched junction bases numbered 2, after V lost 1 base and J lost 3 bases. The CDR3 contains 14 residues. Germline lookup yields CDR1 GTSNPN and CDR2 SVGIG (reference sequence). Here the CDR3 reads CAWSAGGNKNIQYF. In nucleotides, the CDR3 is TGTGCCTGGAGTGCGGGGGGGAACAAAAACATTCAGTACTTC.

The CDR3 loop reads CASSATGTGVYEQYF. DNA of the CDR3: TGTGCCAGCAGCGCGACCGGGACAGGGGTCTACGAGCAGTACTTC. The chain couples TRBV9 to TRBJ2-7; 10 bases are a match to TRBD1. CDR1 and CDR2 from the germline V gene are SGDLS and YYNGEE. There are 15 residues in the CDR3. V was clipped by 3 bases and J by 3 bases; unmatched bases: 6.

The chain uses TRBV5-4 and TRBJ1-2, with D perhaps TRBD1 (6 bases). This CDR3 region has 14 residues. Germline V gives CDR1 SGHNT, CDR2 YYREEE (reference sequence). Trimming removed 6 bases from V and 6 bases from J, with 18 bases in between. The DNA of the CDR3 is TGTGCCAGCACCAGGGGCAATGGGGTGGATGGCTACACCTTC. Translated: CASTRGNGVDGYTF.

The chain combines TRBV3-1 (or the pseudogene TRBV3-2) with TRBJ2-2, with 10 nucleotides matching TRBD1. The CDR3 is 13 residues long. Per the germline V gene, CDR1 is LGHDT and CDR2 is YNNKEL (reference sequence). J gave up 4 bases and V 8 bases, and 1 base lay outside the gene matches. In DNA form, the CDR3 reads TGTGCCAGCCGGGACAGGGGCACCGGGGAGCTGTTTTTT. Its translation is CASRDRGTGELFF.

A single count supports this clone. V and J are TRBV18 and TRBJ2-2; D unresolved. V lost 5 bases and J lost 6, with 13 bases in between. Germline CDR1 reads KGHSH; CDR2 reads LQKENI. The CDR3 sequence is 14 residues long. DNA for the CDR3: TGTGCCAGCTCAACATTCGACTGGTCCGGGGAGCTGTTTTTT. It codes for CASSTFDWSGELFF.

V gene TRBV11-2 combines with J gene TRBJ2-1; D unresolved. The CDR3 consists of 15 residues. Trimming removed 0 bases from V and 8 bases from J, with 14 bases in between. Germline CDR1 is SGHAT and CDR2 is FQNNGV. CDR3 in DNA: TGTGCCAGCAGCTTAGATCAACGAGGAATTCATGAGCAGTTCTTC. It specifies CASSLDQRGIHEQFF.

V usage is TRBV6-5 and J usage is TRBJ2-2; 8 positions agree with TRBD1. The CDR3 is made up of 14 amino acids. V lost 6 bases to trimming and J lost 6 bases; unmatched junction nucleotides: 6. Germline loops: CDR1 MNHEY, CDR2 SVGAGI. CDR3 protein: CASRGDRFAGELFF. The CDR3 region has the DNA TGTGCCAGCAGGGGGGACAGGTTTGCCGGGGAGCTGTTTTTT.

The V call is TRBV5-1, the J call TRBJ2-3; TRBD2 aligns across 12 bases. The CDR3 is 19 amino acids. V gave up 0 bases and J gave up 0 bases; unmatched junction bases: 8. Germline CDR1 reads SGHRS; CDR2 reads YFSETQ. The CDR3 region has the DNA TGCGCCAGCAGCTTGGCCCGACTCCTAGCGGGGGGGAGCACAGATACGCAGTATTTT. Protein sequence: CASSLARLLAGGSTDTQYF.

The V and J genes are TRBV5-5 and TRBJ2-3; the match to TRBD1 covers 9 bases. J gave up 7 bases and V 2 bases, and 8 bases lay outside the gene matches. The CDR3 is made up of 15 amino acids. Germline lookup yields CDR1 SGHKS and CDR2 YYEKEE (reference sequence). The CDR3 reads CASSFTGQGVNTQYF. CDR3 sequence (DNA): TGTGCCAGCAGCTTCACGGGACAGGGCGTCAATACGCAGTATTTT.